This TCR beta chain stems from a study of regulatory T cells in long-lasting Graves disease. The overall study: For a period under 3 months, newly diagnosed Graves' patients had taken antithyroid drugs.

Looked up from germline, CDR1 is GTSNPN and CDR2 is SVGIG (reference sequence). The CDR3 has 11 amino acids. Between the trimmed V and J ends, which lost 8 bases and 7 bases, there was a span of 14 bases. To make TCR beta libraries, researchers used iRepertoire HTBI primers and Arm-PCR of CDR3 regions. TCRdb processed the multiplex PCR reads anew with MiXCR; each CDR3 protein has one entry. The sample comprises about 450,000 distinct CDR3 sequences, over 15% of which are singletons, and roughly 10% rests with the top ten. The sample's time point: newly diagnosed GD, antithyroid drugs for less than 3 months. The TCR library was made from RNA that had been extracted from PBMCs in TRIzol. This sample also appeared in a second study, on T cells in Graves' hyperthyroidism and ophthalmopathy.

The receptor was derived from a woman aged 25-40 years with Graves disease. The material was peripheral blood mononuclear cells (PBMCs), obtained at new diagnosis, from a patient treated with antithyroid drugs. V gene TRBV30 combines with J gene TRBJ1-2; the D gene is possibly TRBD1 (6 bases). The CDR3 sequence is CALQGHPGYTF. The CDR3 DNA reads as TGTGCCCTGCAGGGACATCCTGGCTACACCTTC.